This TCR beta chain was identified during a study of Ad26.COV2.S vaccination and SARS-CoV-2 variants. This table comes from immunoSEQ multiplex PCR, and its TCRdb copy is limited to in-frame clones, with some not included. The sample comprises around 370,000 clones, roughly 94% of which are singletons, and around 4% rests with the top ten. This CDR3 has 15 residues. From germline, CDR1 is SGHRS and CDR2 YFSETQ. With 4 bases clipped from V and 6 bases from J, the junction kept 11 bases outside the gene matches. The clonotype was recovered from a human donor who had recovered from COVID-19. The sequencing used peripheral blood, collected after recovery from COVID-19. The chain joins TRBV5-1 to TRBJ2-3; 7 bases fit TRBD1. In nucleotides, the CDR3 is TGCGCCAGCAGCCCACCCGTAGGGGGCATCGATACGCAGTATTTT. Protein product: CASSPPVGGIDTQYF.